This is a list of T cell receptor beta chains from one sample in a study of T cells after yellow fever vaccination. TCRdb reprocessed the 5' RACE reads with MiXCR, giving one entry per CDR3 protein. The data hold just under 600,000 distinct CDR3 sequences, with around an eighth observed a single time. The specimen comprised PBMCs, sampled on the day of the yellow fever booster vaccination. The receptors stem from a young man who received the YFV17D yellow fever vaccine. Both conserved end residues are part of each CDR3. Rows give clone size only sometimes, using once, few, many, or a class for an expanded clone.

v_call	clone_size	j_call	cdr3_aa
TRBV11-2	few	TRBJ2-1	CASSRTSGDYNEQFF
TRBV30	-	TRBJ2-5	CAWSVLSGQETQYF
TRBV7-9	-	TRBJ1-1	CASSLPRGGQLNTEAFF
TRBV20-1	-	TRBJ2-1	CSAASGGSYNEQFF
TRBV11-1	few	TRBJ2-1	CASSLPIRLAGGRNEQFF
TRBV25-1	-	TRBJ1-6	CASSDGGADNSPLHF
TRBV7-9	-	TRBJ1-5	CASSLGTGTNKKPQHF
TRBV20-1	few	TRBJ2-5	CSARDWVAGDQETQYF
TRBV20-1	few	TRBJ2-7	CSARAAGGPVYEQYF
TRBV11-1	few	TRBJ2-6	CASSPSGQGALGANVLTF
TRBV20-1	many	TRBJ2-5	CSARSDRGLGETQYF
TRBV11-2	-	TRBJ2-7	CASSPRILTGGDEQYF
TRBV29-1	-	TRBJ2-1	CSVEGKGTAWGEQFF
TRBV29-1	-	TRBJ2-1	CSGVGGTNDNEQFF
TRBV2	few	TRBJ2-7	CASSEGREKNEQYF
TRBV6-2/TRBV6-3	-	TRBJ2-6	CASSYARQLAGANVLTF
TRBV5-1	once	TRBJ2-2	CASSLAGSTAVAGELFF
TRBV20-1	few	TRBJ2-7	CSARGEDSYEQYF
TRBV5-1	many	TRBJ2-1	CASRTGDNEQFF
TRBV24-1	-	TRBJ2-5	CATSDSRAETQYF
TRBV20-1	-	TRBJ2-1	CSAPPGRGNEQFF
TRBV12-3/TRBV12-4	-	TRBJ1-3	CASSLGVAGNTIYF
TRBV2	-	TRBJ2-7	CASGPQGGVGNEQYF
TRBV7-3	few	TRBJ1-1	CASRNTAGTEAFF
TRBV7-2	few	TRBJ2-1	CASSASGRSYNEQFF
TRBV5-6	few	TRBJ2-1	CASSLRYGQGSYNEQFF
TRBV19	-	TRBJ1-1	CASSIDFGGVNTEAFF
TRBV18	many	TRBJ2-5	CASSPRGGQETQYF
TRBV28	few	TRBJ2-7	CASSLFGTGLTYEQYF
TRBV2	-	TRBJ2-7	CATWTGAYEQYF
TRBV7-2	-	TRBJ1-6	CASSPRDRRLSPLHF
TRBV20-1	few	TRBJ2-5	CSGVGSGSTKTQYF
TRBV3-1	-	TRBJ1-5	CASSPGPYSNQPQHF
TRBV4-3	-	TRBJ1-4	CASSQEYGTGMIFPTF
TRBV7-9	few	TRBJ2-7	CASSLVPGAYEQYF
TRBV28	-	TRBJ2-7	CASRTSFVISSYEQYF
TRBV6-5	-	TRBJ2-4	CASSYNRDRVNIQYF
TRBV20-1	-	TRBJ2-3	CCARLGRPAKADTQYF
TRBV2	-	TRBJ2-2	CASWTARGTGELFF
TRBV6-5	few	TRBJ2-1	CASSYFSGYSYNEQFF
TRBV6-5	few	TRBJ1-1	CASSYSPMNTEAFF
TRBV20-1	-	TRBJ2-5	CSAARDRVRIQYF